These 13 T cell receptor beta chains came from one sample sequenced in a study of T-cell memory formation after mild COVID-19. TCRdb called the 5' RACE reads again in MiXCR, with one record for every CDR3 protein. The sample lists around 50,000 distinct CDR3 sequences; roughly 12% were seen once. Sequencing was done on a sample of PBMCs or a T cell subset sorted from them (not recorded which). These receptors came from a young man who had mild COVID-19 (a few samples of this study predate the infection). Cell type and time point are not known.

There are a few counts of this clonotype. CDR3: CASSEAGQPEKYV. DNA for the CDR3: TGTGCCAGCAGTGAAGCGGGACAGCCCGAAAAGTACGTC. V and J are TRBV6-1 and TRBJ2-7; 7 bases are a match to TRBD1. CDR1 and CDR2 (germline): MNHNS, SASEGT. V shed 0 bases and J 11 bases; nucleotides not matched to a gene: 7. The CDR3 spans 13 residues.

This clonotype was seen only a few times. The chain has TRBV3-1 and TRBJ2-7; unclear D gene. From germline, CDR1 is LGHDT and CDR2 YNNKEL (reference sequence). V was cut by 0 bases and J by 2 bases, with 5 bases left in between. This CDR3 contains 13 residues. The CDR3 region is CASSQEFTYEQYV. CDR3 nucleotide sequence: TGTGCCAGCAGCCAAGAATTTACCTACGAGCAGTACGTC.

In this sample, this clonotype turned up a few times. V usage is TRBV20-1 and J usage is TRBJ1-1; TRBD1 matches 9 bases. Germline V gene data show CDR1 as DFQATT and CDR2 as SNEGSKA (reference sequence). V shed 6 bases and J 7 bases; nucleotides not matched to a gene: 6. The CDR3 is made up of 12 amino acids. The CDR3 DNA reads as TGCAGTGCGAGCCGGGACAGGGATGAAGCTTTCTTT. Encoded protein: CSASRDRDEAFF.

V and J are TRBV12-3 or TRBV12-4 and TRBJ1-1, with 9 bases that match TRBD1. CDR3 length equals 13 residues. V lost 7 bases, J lost 11 bases, and 11 bases stayed unmatched. The CDR3 bases are TGTGCCAGCAAGCTCTTGGGACAGGGTGGTGCTTTCTTT. It translates to CASKLLGQGGAFF.

This clonotype came up a few times. V is TRBV7-2 and J is TRBJ1-1; D perhaps matches TRBD1 (5 bases). Trimming removed 7 bases at V and 4 bases at J, with 13 bases between. Germline lookup yields CDR1 SGHTA and CDR2 FQGNSA. The CDR3 consists of 13 residues. The CDR3 nucleotides read TGTGCCAGCATGTTTCAGGGAGGCACTGAAGCTTTCTTT. Its protein product is CASMFQGGTEAFF.

There are many counts of this clonotype. Sequence at one end of the junction differs from germline and may be a read error. The genes are TRBV20-1 and TRBJ2-3; either TRBD1 or TRBD2 may fit D (6 bases each). The germline CDR1 and CDR2 sequences are DFQATT and SNEGSKA (reference sequence). The CDR3 contains 14 residues. CDR3 protein: CSAIWDGGTDTQYF. CDR3 DNA sequence: TGCAGTGCAATCTGGGACGGGGGCACGGATACGCAGTATTTT.

The chain employs TRBV5-1 and TRBJ2-1; possible D gene TRBD1, 6 bases. Looked up from germline, CDR1 is SGHRS and CDR2 is YFSETQ. The CDR3 has 12 amino acids. Trimming left V 4 bases short and J 8 bases short, with 10 bases between. The CDR3 DNA sequence: TGCGCCAGCAGCATACCAGGGGATGAGCAGTTCTTC. Translated, it gives CASSIPGDEQFF.

This clonotype has just a few counts. The rearrangement uses TRBV7-2 and TRBJ2-7, with D uncertain. The CDR3 consists of 14 residues. CDR1 is SGHTA and CDR2 is FQGNSA in the germline V gene. The V and J ends lost 1 base and 1 base respectively, with 8 bases between them. CDR3 DNA sequence: TGTGCCAGCAGCTTAGGGGCAGGATCCTACGAGCAGTACGTC. It codes for CASSLGAGSYEQYV.

The gene calls are TRBV6-1 and TRBJ2-1, with 9 bases lining up with TRBD2. V dropped 2 bases and J dropped 2; count of bases not matched to a gene: 4. There are 16 residues in the CDR3. Germline CDR1 MNHNS, CDR2 SASEGT. The CDR3 coding sequence is TGTGCCAGCAGTGAATACAGCGGGGGGCCCTACAATGAGCAGTTCTTC. Amino acids: CASSEYSGGPYNEQFF.

V usage is TRBV6-2 or TRBV6-3 and J usage is TRBJ2-7; unclear D gene. V lost 10 bases and J lost 1, with 11 bases in between. The CDR3 runs 12 residues. Germline assignment: CDR1 MNHEY and CDR2 SVGEGT. The DNA for the CDR3 is TGTGCCACTTCGACGGCTTCCTACGAGCAGTACTTC. This encodes CATSTASYEQYF.

Turning to this clonotype: The junction and the germline gene differ at one end; a read error may be behind it. The V gene is TRBV5-1, the J gene TRBJ1-1; D gene uncertain. This CDR3 comprises 15 residues. CDR1 and CDR2 from the germline V gene are SGHRS and YFSETQ. CDR3 region: CASTLTMTTGTEAFF. CDR3 DNA: TGCGCCAGCACCTTGACAATGACTACCGGGACTGAAGCTTTCTTT.

This sequence joins TRBV5-1 and TRBJ1-2, with no clear D. This CDR3 region has 15 residues. V was trimmed by 1 base and J by 3 bases, leaving 13 bases between them. Germline lookup yields CDR1 SGHRS and CDR2 YFSETQ. The CDR3 loop is CASSLRGIGDYGYTF. The CDR3 nucleotides are TGCGCCAGCAGCTTGCGGGGTATAGGCGACTATGGCTACACCTTC.

The table lists this clonotype with many counts. The chain has TRBV7-3 and TRBJ2-1, with D unresolved. V gave up 5 bases and J gave up 1 base, with 12 bases separating them. The CDR3 length is 15 residues. Germline V gene sequence: CDR1 SGHTA, CDR2 FQGTGA. CDR3 protein: CASSPRVMSYNEQFF. The CDR3 nucleotides are TGTGCCAGCAGCCCACGGGTCATGTCCTACAATGAGCAGTTCTTC.